The rows below give T cell receptor beta chains drawn from one sample of a study of regulatory T cells in long-lasting Graves disease. TCRdb called the multiplex PCR reads again in MiXCR, with one record for every CDR3 protein. The sample consists of about 430,000 distinct CDR3 sequences, approximately 22% of them appearing once. Specimen: peripheral blood mononuclear cells (PBMCs), collected when the disease was refractory, from a patient treated with antithyroid drugs. All receptors come from a female donor with Graves disease. Each CDR3 is given with its conserved first and last residue. A D gene is named only where the DNA matches it firmly. Clone size is stated in some rows and not others, as once, few, many or a class when expanded.

v_gene,d_gene,j_gene,abundance,CDR3aa,CDR3nt
TRBV20-1,NA,TRBJ1-1,many,CSARSTEAFF,TGCAGTGCTAGAAGCACTGAAGCTTTCTTT
TRBV4-1,NA,TRBJ1-5,NA,CASSQAGQPNQPQHF,TGCGCCAGCAGCCAAGCGGGACAACCCAATCAGCCCCAGCATTTT
TRBV28,TRBD2,TRBJ2-1,many,CASSLGPSGSEQFF,TGTGCCAGCAGTTTAGGTCCTAGCGGGAGCGAGCAGTTCTTC
TRBV27,NA,TRBJ1-1,many,CASMVGTEAFF,TGTGCCTCAATGGTCGGCACTGAAGCTTTCTTT
TRBV10-3,NA,TRBJ2-4,few,CAIRDGTVDIQYF,TGTGCCATCAGGGACGGAACTGTGGACATTCAGTACTTC
TRBV2,NA,TRBJ1-5,many,CASSEDRARRNQPQHF,TGTGCCAGCAGTGAAGACAGGGCCAGGCGCAATCAGCCCCAGCATTTT
TRBV9,NA,TRBJ1-1,many,CASSPQFLNTEAFF,TGTGCCAGCAGCCCCCAGTTCTTGAACACTGAAGCTTTCTTT
TRBV3-1,NA,TRBJ2-1,NA,CASSQEQGFEQFF,TGTGCCAGCAGCCAAGAACAGGGCTTTGAGCAGTTCTTC
TRBV6-1,NA,TRBJ2-7,once,CASSRPDGREEQYF,TGTGCCAGCTCTCGGCCTGACGGGCGTGAAGAGCAGTACTTC
TRBV2,NA,TRBJ1-4,many,CASSVGDATNEKLFF,TGTGCCAGCAGTGTTGGGGACGCAACTAATGAAAAACTGTTTTTT
TRBV5-1,NA,TRBJ1-5,few,CASSRTAGGNQPQHF,TGCGCCAGCAGCCGTACCGCAGGGGGCAATCAGCCCCAGCATTTT
TRBV15,NA,TRBJ1-2,many,CATSSPLQGVFSYTF,TGTGCCACCAGCTCTCCTCTACAGGGTGTTTTCAGCTACACCTTC
TRBV6-1,TRBD1,TRBJ2-2,many,CASSGTALNTGELFF,TGTGCCAGCAGCGGGACAGCCCTCAACACCGGGGAGCTGTTTTTT
TRBV24-1,TRBD2,TRBJ2-5,NA,CATSDGASGSGETQYF,TGTGCCACCAGTGATGGGGCTAGCGGGAGTGGGGAGACCCAGTACTTC